This T cell receptor (beta chain) was recovered during a study of radiation and T cells in renal cell carcinoma. This CDR3 region has 16 residues. CDR1 is SGHTA and CDR2 is FQGNSA in the germline V gene. V dropped 4 bases and J dropped 4 bases, with 19 bases sitting between them. A note on this clone: What it binds is unknown.

Generated by immunoSEQ multiplex PCR, the TCRdb table keeps only in-frame clones and is missing some. Altogether 120,000 to 150,000 clones are present, less than 90% being singletons, with the ten largest covering approximately 22%. Study-level findings and limits: Pretreatment tumor biopsies were lacking, so baseline clonotypes are unknown.

Time point here: baseline pretreatment blood. The treatment is: 15 Gy SBRT to primary tumor, nephrectomy 4 weeks later. Sequences were derived from blood, sampled from a patient whose treatment included radiotherapy and nephrectomy. The TCR originated in a woman aged 45 to 65 with renal cell carcinoma. The chain combines TRBV7-2 with TRBJ1-2; no definite D call. This chain's CDR3 is CASSSPAGSLGYGYTF. DNA of the CDR3: TGTGCCAGCAGCTCCCCCGCAGGCAGTTTAGGCTATGGCTACACCTTC.